This T cell receptor (beta chain) was documented in a study of cytomegalovirus exposure and HLA in healthy donors. Study findings and constraints: In a later analysis, DRB1 alleles had the most associated TCRs; HLA-C alleles the fewest. The study designated about 160 TCR beta chains cytomegalovirus-associated.

Unrecorded immune exposures were likely, despite nominal health at sampling. In the PCR, 60 Vbeta and 13 Jbeta primers were used. Measured with immunoSEQ multiplex PCR; TCRdb has only the in-frame clones, and not every one. The sample includes about 160,000 clones, about 85% of them seen just once. The CDR3 runs to 13 residues. Germline CDR1 SQVTM, CDR2 ANQGSEA. V was pared by 4 bases and J by 4 bases, with 6 bases of the junction left unmatched. Comments on this clone: The target antigen is unknown.

The receptor comes from a man in his fifties or sixties in good health and CMV-seropositive. Sample: PBMCs. This chain connects TRBV29-1 to TRBJ1-2, with TRBD1 matching 7 bases. The CDR3 DNA sequence: TGCAGCGTTGTGGGGACAGTTACCTATGGCTACACCTTC. It codes for CSVVGTVTYGYTF. The full variable domain, in which reference TRBV29-1 and TRBJ1-2 provide the parts outside the CDR3, is SAVISQKPSRDICQRGTSLTIQCQVDSQVTMMFWYRQQPGQSLTLIATANQGSEATYESGFVIDKFPISRPNLTFSTLTVSNMSPEDSSIYLCSVVGTVTYGYTFGSGTRLTVV.